Shown below are 26 T cell receptor beta chains from a single sample sequenced in a study of regulatory T cells. The study, taken as a whole, reports: Regulatory T cells from CD3G-deficient patients were less diverse than autologous conventional CD4+ cells and control regulatory cells.

Primers: 52 TRBV forward and 13 TRBJ reverse. The data were produced by immunoSEQ multiplex PCR, yet TCRdb's version contains in-frame clones alone and is incomplete. This sample has about 3,900 clones, with 80% to 95% found just once. For these TCRs, the target antigens are not known. What was sequenced was CD4+ Tregs sorted from blood. The receptors were gathered from a child aged 2 to 10 with CD3G deficiency.

This chain's CDR3 is CASRGQGDNQPQHF. The CDR3 bases are TGTGCCAGTAGGGGCCAAGGGGACAATCAGCCCCAGCATTTT. This chain joins TRBV19 and TRBJ1-5; D may be TRBD1 (5 bases). Germline V CDR1 and CDR2: LNHDA, SQIVND (reference sequence). V lost 6 bases and J lost 3, with 12 bases in between. This CDR3 has 14 residues.

The rearrangement joins TRBV10-3 to TRBJ2-7; no reliable D call. Germline V gene data show CDR1 as ENHRY and CDR2 as SYGVKD. Between the trimmed V and J ends, which lost 0 bases and 6 bases, there was a span of 12 bases. The CDR3 totals 14 residues. CDR3 in DNA: TGTGCCATCAGTGAGTCGCCGGGCAGAAGCGAGCAGTACTTC. Its protein is CAISESPGRSEQYF.

V and J are TRBV18 and TRBJ2-1, with a tentative D call TRBD1 (6 bases). This CDR3 is built from 13 residues. Germline-derived CDR1 and CDR2 are KGHSH and LQKENI. V gave up 8 bases and J gave up 7 bases, with 15 bases separating them. The CDR3 sequence is CASAFQGRNEQFF. CDR3 DNA: TGTGCCAGCGCTTTCCAGGGGCGGAATGAGCAGTTCTTC.

The V call is TRBV7-8, the J call TRBJ2-7; D is possibly TRBD1 (6 bases). The CDR3 spans 13 residues. Germline values: CDR1 SGHVS, CDR2 FQNEAQ. V was shortened by 5 bases and J by 3 bases, with 11 bases between the two germline ends. CDR3 DNA: TGTGCCAGCAGCGGGACACCCGACTACGAGCAGTACTTC. Its protein is CASSGTPDYEQYF.

The chain employs TRBV5-1 and TRBJ2-7; no clear D gene. The germline CDR1 and CDR2 sequences are SGHRS and YFSETQ. This CDR3 has 13 residues. The V and J ends lost 0 bases and 2 bases respectively, with 6 bases between them. The DNA for the CDR3 is TGCGCCAGCAGCTTGGGCCCAACCTACGAGCAGTACTTC. Translating it yields CASSLGPTYEQYF.

The chain combines TRBV5-1 with TRBJ2-7; 8 bases align to TRBD2. Germline assignment: CDR1 SGHRS and CDR2 YFSETQ. V was clipped by 1 base and J by 5 bases; unmatched bases: 5. The CDR3 length is 14 residues. The CDR3 spells CASSLLGRADEQYF. The CDR3 bases are TGCGCCAGCAGCTTGCTCGGGAGGGCCGACGAGCAGTACTTC.

This chain connects TRBV7-8 to TRBJ2-7, with TRBD1 matching 7 bases. Germline lookup yields CDR1 SGHVS and CDR2 FQNEAQ. CDR3 length equals 14 residues. V lost 8 bases, J lost 6 bases, and 13 bases stayed unmatched. The CDR3 DNA is TGTGCCAGCCAAGCTGGATCTTGGACAGGCGAGCAGTACTTC. Its translation is CASQAGSWTGEQYF.

To note about this clone: A junction boundary mismatches the germline segment, possibly from a read error. This chain links TRBV6-1 with TRBJ1-2, with unresolved D. Germline assignment: CDR1 MNHNS and CDR2 SASEGT. This CDR3 has 14 residues. The chain's CDR3 is CASSDLGRTYVYTF. The CDR3 DNA is TGTGCCAGCAGTGATCTTGGGCGGACTTATGTCTACACCTTC.

This sequence joins TRBV7-9 and TRBJ2-7, with 8 positions matching TRBD2. CDR3 size: 14 residues. Per the germline V gene, CDR1 is SEHNR and CDR2 is FQNEAQ (reference sequence). The ends lost 1 base at V and 3 bases at J; junction bases unmatched: 2. This CDR3 reads CASSLGGGNYEQYF. The CDR3 nucleotides are TGTGCCAGCAGCTTAGGCGGGGGGAACTACGAGCAGTACTTC.

The genes are TRBV28 and TRBJ2-7, with 10 bases matching TRBD2. The CDR3 consists of 14 residues. CDR1 and CDR2 (germline): MDHEN, SYDVKM. Trimming removed 5 bases from V and 3 bases from J; junction bases left unmatched: 4. The CDR3 sequence is CASSRTSGFYEQYF. The CDR3 DNA is TGTGCCAGCAGTCGGACTAGCGGCTTCTACGAGCAGTACTTC.

This clone was seen once. The chain joins TRBV28 to TRBJ1-2; TRBD1 matches 11 bases. The CDR3 runs 15 residues. V shed 5 bases and J 7 bases; nucleotides not matched to a gene: 9. CDR1 and CDR2 from the germline V gene are MDHEN and SYDVKM. CDR3 in DNA: TGTGCCAGCAGTCTTCGGACAGGGGGCCAGGGTGGCTACACCTTC. Protein product: CASSLRTGGQGGYTF.

The CDR3 nucleotides are TGTGCCAGCAGTGAAGCCGGCTCTGGAAACACCATATATTTT. Its protein product is CASSEAGSGNTIYF. V is TRBV6-1 and J is TRBJ1-3; D gene unclear. The V gene's germline CDR1 is MNHNS and CDR2 SASEGT. This CDR3 contains 14 residues. Trimming stripped 0 bases from V and 0 bases from J, with 3 bases between.

This clone occurred once. This chain joins TRBV5-1 and TRBJ2-6; weak D call: TRBD2 (6 bases). The germline gives CDR1 SGHRS, CDR2 YFSETQ. The V end was cut by 4 bases, the J end by 1 base, with 9 bases between. This CDR3 spans 15 amino acids. This CDR3 reads CASSPGVSGANVLTF. The CDR3 bases are TGCGCCAGCAGCCCGGGAGTATCTGGGGCCAACGTCCTGACTTTC.

CDR3 bases: TGTGCCAGCAGTGAGAAATCTAGCGGGAGGCACGAGCAGTACTTC. It codes for CASSEKSSGRHEQYF. The chain has TRBV2 and TRBJ2-7; 11 bases agree with TRBD2. The CDR3 sequence is 15 residues long. The V and J ends lost 3 bases and 5 bases, in that order; junction bases with no gene match: 6. Germline CDR1 reads SNHLY; CDR2 reads FYNNEI.

The chain uses TRBV5-1 and TRBJ1-1; D not certain. This CDR3 is 13 amino acids long. Germline CDR1 SGHRS, CDR2 YFSETQ. The V end was cut by 3 bases, the J end by 3 bases, with 9 bases between. CDR3 sequence (DNA): TGCGCCAGCAGCTCGGAGGGTTACACTGAAGCTTTCTTT. It encodes CASSSEGYTEAFF.

This rearrangement joins TRBV6-1 to TRBJ2-6, with D perhaps matching TRBD2 (5 bases). The CDR3 runs to 17 residues. Germline V CDR1 and CDR2: MNHNS, SASEGT. Trimming removed 2 bases at V and 0 bases at J, with 11 bases between. The DNA for the CDR3 is TGTGCCAGCAGTGAATTCCGAGGGCGCTCTGGGGCCAACGTCCTGACTTTC. This encodes CASSEFRGRSGANVLTF.

The gene calls are TRBV28 and TRBJ2-2; tentative D call: TRBD2 (5 bases). The germline V and J ends were trimmed by 3 bases and 3 bases, with 8 bases remaining between them. CDR3 length: 14 residues. CDR1 is MDHEN, CDR2 SYDVKM, per germline. The CDR3, as DNA: TGTGCCAGCAGTTTTCGGAGGCACACCGGGGAGCTGTTTTTT. It is translated as CASSFRRHTGELFF. Filled out from reference TRBV28 and TRBJ2-2, the complete variable domain reads DVKVTQSSRYLVKRTGEKVFLECVQDMDHENMFWYRQDPGLGLRLIYFSYDVKMKEKGDIPEGYSVSREKKERFSLILESASTNQTSMYLCASSFRRHTGELFFGEGSRLTVL.

The chain recombines TRBV6-6 with TRBJ2-1; D unclear. Deletions cut 1 base from V and 8 bases from J, with 6 bases between. Germline V lookup: CDR1 MNHNY, CDR2 SVGAGI (reference sequence). The CDR3 has 12 residues. The CDR3 spells CASSYYRDEQFF. The CDR3 DNA reads as TGTGCCAGCAGTTACTATCGGGATGAGCAGTTCTTC.

This chain links TRBV28 with TRBJ2-7, with a weak D call TRBD1 (6 bases). Trimming cost V 5 bases and J 9 bases, with 23 bases left between them. Germline-derived CDR1 and CDR2 are MDHEN and SYDVKM. The CDR3 length is 15 residues. The CDR3 is CASSGSSAGAGGQYF. DNA for the CDR3: TGTGCCAGCAGTGGCTCATCTGCAGGGGCGGGTGGGCAGTACTTC.

This chain joins TRBV5-1 and TRBJ2-3; a weak D match, TRBD2 (5 bases). This CDR3 is built from 13 residues. Germline CDR1 SGHRS, CDR2 YFSETQ. The V end lost 0 bases, the J end lost 3 bases, and 5 bases lay between the germline ends. The CDR3 DNA sequence: TGCGCCAGCAGCTTGGGACTAACAGATACGCAGTATTTT. Its protein product is CASSLGLTDTQYF.

V gene TRBV28 combines with J gene TRBJ2-7, with D perhaps TRBD1 or TRBD2 (5 bases each). V lost 5 bases and J 4 bases, leaving 18 bases between the germline ends. In germline, CDR1 is MDHEN, CDR2 SYDVKM. This CDR3 contains 15 residues. CDR3 protein: CASSPSGLPVYEQYF. CDR3 coding DNA: TGTGCCAGCAGTCCCTCGGGGCTCCCAGTTTACGAGCAGTACTTC.

The V call is TRBV7-8, the J call TRBJ2-7; 13 nucleotides match TRBD2. Germline CDR1 is SGHVS and CDR2 is FQNEAQ. This CDR3 has 15 amino acids. With 5 bases clipped from V and 4 bases from J, the junction kept 5 bases outside the gene matches. The CDR3 DNA reads TGTGCCAGCAGCAGACTAGCGGGGGGCATGTACGAGCAGTACTTC. This translates into CASSRLAGGMYEQYF.

The chain employs TRBV7-9 and TRBJ2-5; 7 bases align to TRBD1. V was pared by 4 bases and J by 4 bases, with 6 bases of the junction left unmatched. Germline CDR1 and CDR2: SEHNR and FQNEAQ (reference sequence). The CDR3 extends over 14 amino acids. CDR3 protein: CASSSRTGGETQYF. The CDR3 nucleotides are TGTGCCAGCAGCTCTCGGACAGGAGGAGAGACCCAGTACTTC.

This sequence joins TRBV28 and TRBJ2-7; D uncertain. V gave up 5 bases and J gave up 5 bases, with 10 bases separating them. The CDR3 sequence is 12 residues long. The germline V gene has CDR1 MDHEN and CDR2 SYDVKM. This chain's CDR3 is CASSRVPHEQYF. The CDR3 bases are TGTGCCAGCAGTCGGGTCCCCCACGAGCAGTACTTC.

Of note for this clone: One end of the junction varies from germline; a read error may be responsible. V gene TRBV10-3 combines with J gene TRBJ2-7; D assignment may be TRBD1 or TRBD2 (5 bases each). This CDR3 is 11 amino acids long. Germline loops: CDR1 ENHRY, CDR2 SYGVKD. The CDR3 region is CAISDGAAAHF. The DNA for the CDR3 is TGTGCCATCAGTGACGGGGCTGCAGCCCACTTC.

This chain uses TRBV28 with TRBJ2-3; 8 bases are a match to TRBD2. The CDR3 runs to 16 residues. Per the germline V gene, CDR1 is MDHEN and CDR2 is SYDVKM. Unmatched junction bases numbered 9, after V lost 3 bases and J lost 4 bases. CDR3 region: CASSFNGRVNADTQYF. CDR3 DNA: TGTGCCAGCAGTTTTAACGGGAGGGTTAATGCAGATACGCAGTATTTT.